These 4 T cell receptor beta chains were sequenced from one sample in a study of blood T cell repertoires in COVID-19. Clones were read by immunoSEQ multiplex PCR, and TCRdb kept only the in-frame ones, dropping some. The sample records hundreds of thousands of clones, approximately 91% being singletons. The sample comprised PBMCs or T cells enriched from blood (not recorded which). The receptors come from a woman aged 55-70 years who had recovered from COVID-19.

V is TRBV9 and J is TRBJ1-2, with D maybe TRBD1 (5 bases). CDR1 and CDR2 (germline): SGDLS, YYNGEE. This CDR3 has 18 amino acids. Trimming left V 2 bases short and J 3 bases short, with 23 bases between. CDR3 in amino acids: CASSVASLRAGVYYGYTF. CDR3 DNA sequence: TGTGCCAGCAGCGTTGCCAGCCTCAGGGCCGGCGTGTACTATGGCTACACCTTC.

The rearrangement links TRBV15 to TRBJ1-5; D is ambiguous. The ends were cut back, 4 bases at V and 3 bases at J, with 10 bases in the middle. Germline CDR1 reads LNHNV; CDR2 reads YYDKDF (reference sequence). This CDR3 region has 14 residues. The CDR3 loop is CATSTGLINQPQHF. For the CDR3, the DNA is TGTGCCACCAGCACCGGACTGATCAATCAGCCCCAGCATTTT.

This chain uses TRBV25-1 with TRBJ1-1; 10 bases are shared with TRBD1. The CDR3 spans 15 residues. V lost 3 bases and J lost 4; bases outside the gene matches: 5. Germline-derived CDR1 and CDR2 are MGHDK and SYGVNS. This CDR3 reads CASSESGQGGTEAFF. The CDR3 DNA sequence: TGTGCCAGCAGTGAGAGCGGACAGGGGGGCACTGAAGCTTTCTTT.

This clone was seen a single time. This chain joins TRBV18 and TRBJ2-1; TRBD1 is a possible D gene (5 bases). The CDR3 covers 14 residues. Germline loops: CDR1 KGHSH, CDR2 LQKENI. V lost 0 bases and J 4 bases, leaving 7 bases between the germline ends. CDR3 sequence (DNA): TGTGCCAGCTCACCACCGACAGAGTACAATGAGCAGTTCTTC. The encoded protein is CASSPPTEYNEQFF.